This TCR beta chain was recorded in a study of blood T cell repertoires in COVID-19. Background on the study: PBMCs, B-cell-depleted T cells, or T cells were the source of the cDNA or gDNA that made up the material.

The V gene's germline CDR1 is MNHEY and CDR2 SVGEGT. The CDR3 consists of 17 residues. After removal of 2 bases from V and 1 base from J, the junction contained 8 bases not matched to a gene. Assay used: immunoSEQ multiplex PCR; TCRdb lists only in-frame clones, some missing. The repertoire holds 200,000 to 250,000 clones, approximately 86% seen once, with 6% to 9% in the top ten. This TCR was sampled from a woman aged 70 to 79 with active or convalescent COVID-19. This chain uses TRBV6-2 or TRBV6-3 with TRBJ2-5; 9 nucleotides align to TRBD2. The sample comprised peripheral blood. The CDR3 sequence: CASSYDEERGAQETQYF. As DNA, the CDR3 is TGTGCCAGCAGTTACGACGAGGAGCGGGGGGCCCAAGAGACCCAGTACTTC.